This T cell receptor beta chain is drawn from a study of graft-versus-host responses after intestinal transplantation. Using immunoSEQ multiplex PCR, the repertoire was profiled, and TCRdb retains in-frame clones only, with some absent. Counted here are just under 100,000 clones, 90% occurring once; the ten biggest clones make up roughly a sixth. This clone was observed a handful of times. Trimming cost V 3 bases and J 2 bases; bases outside gene matches: 6. The CDR3 extends over 16 amino acids. The germline CDR1 and CDR2 sequences are SEHNR and FQNEAQ (reference sequence). The sequence came from a human patient who received an intestinal transplant, so some T cells may come from the graft donor. The material was PBMCs, obtained 453 days after intestinal transplant. The V gene is TRBV7-9, the J gene TRBJ1-5, with 8 positions matching TRBD1. The DNA of the CDR3 is TGTGCCAGCAGCTTGGGTACAGGGGGGGGCAATCAGCCCCAGCATTTT. Encoded protein: CASSLGTGGGNQPQHF. Together with reference TRBV7-9 and TRBJ1-5, the CDR3 gives the full variable domain: DTGVSQNPRHKITKRGQNVTFRCDPISEHNRLYWYRQTLGQGPEFLTYFQNEAQLEKSRLLSDRFSAERPKGSFSTLEIQRTEQGDSAMYLCASSLGTGGGNQPQHFGDGTRLSIL.